Below are 27 T cell receptor beta chains sequenced from a single sample in a study of cytomegalovirus exposure and HLA in healthy donors. PCR was performed using 60 Vbeta and 13 Jbeta primers. TCRdb keeps only in-frame clones here, not all; method: immunoSEQ multiplex PCR. The table lists 100,000 to 150,000 clones, roughly 74% of them singletons. The specimen was PBMCs. These receptor sequences come from a woman between 50 and 59 years old in good health and CMV-seropositive.

The V gene is TRBV10-1, the J gene TRBJ2-1; 13 bases match TRBD2. The CDR3 contains 17 residues. CDR1 and CDR2 (germline): WNHNN, SYGVQD (reference sequence). V was clipped by 4 bases and J by 7 bases; unmatched bases: 10. The CDR3 loop reads CASSGVTSGGARNEQFF. The CDR3 coding sequence is TGCGCCAGCAGTGGGGTAACTAGCGGGGGGGCTAGGAATGAGCAGTTCTTC.

The chain links TRBV4-1 to TRBJ2-1; 11 nucleotides align to TRBD1. The CDR3 has 16 residues. The J segment lost 9 bases and the V segment lost 1 base, leaving 8 bases of the junction unmatched. Germline loops: CDR1 MGHRA, CDR2 YSYEKL. The CDR3 loop reads CASSQGGTGGGTEQFF. DNA of the CDR3: TGCGCCAGCAGCCAAGGGGGGACAGGGGGGGGCACTGAGCAGTTCTTC.

The chain joins TRBV29-1 to TRBJ1-2; D not resolved. Trimming removed 1 base at V and 4 bases at J, with 13 bases between. The CDR3 spans 14 residues. CDR1 and CDR2 from the germline V gene are SQVTM and ANQGSEA. The CDR3 sequence: CSVEGSFTRYGYTF. The CDR3, as DNA: TGCAGCGTTGAAGGAAGCTTTACGCGCTATGGCTACACCTTC.

The genes are TRBV7-9 and TRBJ1-2; D unresolved. The CDR3 is 14 residues long. Trimming shortened V by 1 base and J by 7 bases, and 13 bases separated the two germline ends. Germline V gene data show CDR1 as SEHNR and CDR2 as FQNEAQ (reference sequence). The CDR3 sequence is CASSLVLGGVGYTF. The DNA for the CDR3 is TGTGCCAGCAGCTTAGTACTGGGCGGGGTTGGCTACACCTTC. Based on the CDR3 plus reference TRBV7-9 and TRBJ1-2, the full variable domain is DTGVSQNPRHKITKRGQNVTFRCDPISEHNRLYWYRQTLGQGPEFLTYFQNEAQLEKSRLLSDRFSAERPKGSFSTLEIQRTEQGDSAMYLCASSLVLGGVGYTFGSGTRLTVV.

The chain recombines TRBV7-9 with TRBJ2-1; no reliable D call. V lost 3 bases and J 6 bases, leaving 12 bases between the germline ends. The CDR3 totals 14 residues. Germline-derived CDR1 and CDR2 are SEHNR and FQNEAQ (reference sequence). The CDR3 DNA is TGTGCCAGCAGCTTTAGCAGTCCATTCAATGAGCAGTTCTTC. Its protein is CASSFSSPFNEQFF. The full variable domain, in which reference TRBV7-9 and TRBJ2-1 provide the parts outside the CDR3, is DTGVSQNPRHKITKRGQNVTFRCDPISEHNRLYWYRQTLGQGPEFLTYFQNEAQLEKSRLLSDRFSAERPKGSFSTLEIQRTEQGDSAMYLCASSFSSPFNEQFFGPGTRLTVL.

The gene calls are TRBV6-5 and TRBJ1-1; 12 bases match TRBD1. CDR1 is MNHEY and CDR2 is SVGAGI in the germline V gene. The CDR3 has 13 residues. V was clipped by 4 bases and J by 10 bases; unmatched bases: 4. Here the CDR3 DNA reads TGTGCCAGCAGTTGGGGGACAGGGGGCAGAGCTTTCTTT. It is translated as CASSWGTGGRAFF.

This clone was seen once. The V gene is TRBV29-1, the J gene TRBJ2-5, with D unclear. The CDR3 covers 11 residues. Germline V gene sequence: CDR1 SQVTM, CDR2 ANQGSEA. The ends were cut back, 0 bases at V and 4 bases at J, with 3 bases in the middle. For the CDR3, the DNA is TGCAGCGTTGAAGAAGCAGAGACCCAGTACTTC. Its protein is CSVEEAETQYF.

The chain links TRBV5-4 to TRBJ2-5; the D gene is possibly TRBD2 (6 bases). V dropped 3 bases and J dropped 1 base, with 10 bases sitting between them. This CDR3 region has 14 residues. Germline V gene data show CDR1 as SGHNT and CDR2 as YYREEE (reference sequence). The CDR3 DNA is TGTGCCAGCAGCTGGAGGGGCGGCCAAGAGACCCAGTACTTC. Translation: CASSWRGGQETQYF.

This chain uses TRBV19 with TRBJ1-5, with D tentatively TRBD1 (5 bases). Trimming took off 5 bases at V and 0 bases at J, with 8 bases between the two ends. Germline assignment: CDR1 LNHDA and CDR2 SQIVND (reference sequence). The CDR3 loop spans 14 amino acids. The CDR3 loop is CASSAGFSNQPQHF. The CDR3 nucleotides are TGTGCCAGTAGTGCAGGGTTTAGCAATCAGCCCCAGCATTTT.

This chain uses TRBV4-1 with TRBJ2-3, with D possibly matching TRBD1 (6 bases). The length of the CDR3 is 17 residues. V was shortened by 1 base and J by 2 bases, with 16 bases between the two germline ends. In germline, CDR1 is MGHRA, CDR2 YSYEKL. CDR3 region: CASSQGWRGGSTDTQYF. Here the CDR3 DNA reads TGCGCCAGCAGCCAAGGATGGAGAGGGGGATCCACAGATACGCAGTATTTT.

This clone was seen just once. V usage is TRBV4-1 and J usage is TRBJ2-1, with 9 bases lining up with TRBD1. Germline V CDR1 and CDR2: MGHRA, YSYEKL. Trimming at V came to 4 bases and at J to 4 bases, leaving 8 bases not matched to a gene. This CDR3 comprises 16 residues. The CDR3 loop reads CASSLSGTGTYNEQFF. In nucleotides, the CDR3 is TGCGCCAGCAGCCTCTCCGGGACAGGGACGTACAATGAGCAGTTCTTC.

This chain uses TRBV29-1 with TRBJ1-4, with unresolved D. The CDR3 has 12 amino acids. Looked up from germline, CDR1 is SQVTM and CDR2 is ANQGSEA. V dropped 6 bases and J dropped 3 bases, with 8 bases sitting between them. Here the CDR3 reads CSVPGANEKLFF. The CDR3 DNA reads TGCAGCGTCCCCGGGGCTAATGAAAAACTGTTTTTT.

V gene TRBV9 combines with J gene TRBJ1-1; the match to TRBD1 covers 7 bases. With 0 bases clipped from V and 7 bases from J, the junction kept 6 bases outside the gene matches. The CDR3 length is 14 residues. Germline CDR1 and CDR2: SGDLS and YYNGEE. CDR3 sequence reads: CASSVAAGGIEAFF. The DNA for the CDR3 is TGTGCCAGCAGCGTAGCGGCAGGGGGGATTGAAGCTTTCTTT.

This clone was recorded a few times. CDR3 protein: CASSLVAGPYTF. Written as DNA, the CDR3 is TGTGCCAGCAGTTTAGTCGCAGGGCCCTACACCTTC. The rearrangement uses TRBV28 and TRBJ1-2; a weak D match, TRBD1 (5 bases). Germline CDR1 reads MDHEN; CDR2 reads SYDVKM. This CDR3 is built from 12 residues. Trimming cost V 2 bases and J 10 bases, with 11 bases left between them.

The CDR3 spells CASSLMRGGFIGELFF. The CDR3, as DNA: TGTGCCAGCAGCTTGATGCGGGGGGGCTTCATCGGGGAGCTGTTTTTT. The chain joins TRBV5-6 to TRBJ2-2, with 9 bases identical to TRBD2. The CDR3 length is 16 residues. Per germline, CDR1 SGHDT and CDR2 YYEEEE. Unmatched junction bases numbered 8, after V lost 1 base and J lost 7 bases.

With respect to this clone: The sample has other DNA sequences that encode this CDR3 too. The chain combines TRBV5-4 with TRBJ2-3; TRBD2 matches 12 bases. The V gene's germline CDR1 is SGHNT and CDR2 YYREEE (reference sequence). This CDR3 comprises 16 residues. After removal of 3 bases from V and 2 bases from J, the junction contained 4 bases not matched to a gene. The CDR3 sequence: CASSSRLAGVTDTQYF. In nucleotides, the CDR3 is TGTGCCAGCAGCTCTCGACTAGCGGGGGTCACAGATACGCAGTATTTT.

This clone was seen only once. The rearrangement links TRBV5-1 to TRBJ1-3; 9 nucleotides match TRBD1. This CDR3 is built from 16 residues. J was trimmed by 3 bases and V by 0 bases; bases with no gene match: 4. Germline assignment: CDR1 SGHRS and CDR2 YFSETQ. The CDR3 DNA follows: TGCGCCAGCAGCTTGGAGGGACAGGGAGATGGAAACACCATATATTTT. Translating gives CASSLEGQGDGNTIYF.

The chain recombines TRBV5-1 with TRBJ2-1; D perhaps matches TRBD1 (6 bases). Germline CDR1 is SGHRS and CDR2 is YFSETQ. The V gene lost 5 bases and the J gene lost 0 bases, with 15 bases spanning the gap. The CDR3 has 16 residues. The CDR3 DNA follows: TGCGCCAGCAGTTTGCAAGGACAGAACTCCTACAATGAGCAGTTCTTC. Translated: CASSLQGQNSYNEQFF. Supplemented by reference TRBV5-1 and TRBJ2-1, the full variable domain reads KAGVTQTPRYLIKTRGQQVTLSCSPISGHRSVSWYQQTPGQGLQFLFEYFSETQRNKGNFPGRFSGRQFSNSRSEMNVSTLELGDSALYLCASSLQGQNSYNEQFFGPGTRLTVL.

The V gene is TRBV28, the J gene TRBJ1-5, with D possibly matching TRBD1 (6 bases). Germline V gives CDR1 MDHEN, CDR2 SYDVKM. The ends were cut back, 5 bases at V and 6 bases at J, with 17 bases in the middle. This CDR3 spans 15 amino acids. CDR3 DNA sequence: TGTGCCAGCAGTATTTCTCCAGGGGTAGGTCAGCCCCAGCATTTT. The encoded protein is CASSISPGVGQPQHF.

The chain combines TRBV6-1 with TRBJ1-5; possible D gene TRBD1, 6 bases. The CDR3 extends over 15 amino acids. Germline V gene lookup returns CDR1 MNHNS and CDR2 SASEGT. V dropped 3 bases and J dropped 2 bases, with 11 bases sitting between them. This CDR3 is CASSDRAGGNQPQHF. DNA of the CDR3: TGTGCCAGCAGTGACAGGGCAGGGGGCAATCAGCCCCAGCATTTT.

The rearrangement uses TRBV7-2 and TRBJ1-6, with 7 bases aligning to TRBD1. Germline trimming cut 5 bases from V and 8 bases from J; bases unmatched to any gene: 6. CDR3 length equals 14 residues. CDR1 and CDR2 from the germline V gene are SGHTA and FQGNSA. The CDR3 nucleotides are TGTGCCAGCAGCCCCGCCCAGGGGGATTCACCCCTCCACTTT. Translated, it gives CASSPAQGDSPLHF. Complete variable domain (other parts from reference TRBV7-2 and TRBJ1-6): GAGVSQSPSNKVTEKGKDVELRCDPISGHTALYWYRQSLGQGLEFLIYFQGNSAPDKSGLPSDRFSAERTGGSVSTLTIQRTQQEDSAVYLCASSPAQGDSPLHFGNGTRLTVT.

The chain is built from TRBV18 and TRBJ1-2; tentatively, D is TRBD1 (5 bases). The CDR3 has 14 amino acids. The germline gives CDR1 KGHSH, CDR2 LQKENI. With 3 bases removed from V and 4 bases from J, the gap between germline ends came to 12 bases. The CDR3 bases are TGTGCCAGCTCACCTTCTCGAGACAGCTATGGCTACACCTTC. Translating gives CASSPSRDSYGYTF.

This clone was found once. V usage is TRBV10-3 and J usage is TRBJ2-2; 7 positions agree with TRBD1. The CDR3 runs 16 residues. The germline V gene has CDR1 ENHRY and CDR2 SYGVKD. Trimming removed 8 bases from V and 0 bases from J; junction bases left unmatched: 9. DNA for the CDR3: TGTGCCATCGGGACAGCGATGCCTTCGAACACCGGGGAGCTGTTTTTT. The encoded protein is CAIGTAMPSNTGELFF.

This clone was counted between two and nine times. V is TRBV11-2 and J is TRBJ1-2; D is ambiguous. The CDR3 length is 12 residues. Germline CDR1 and CDR2: SGHAT and FQNNGV. Trimming removed 5 bases at V and 5 bases at J, with 9 bases between. Written as DNA, the CDR3 is TGTGCCAGCAGCAATTATGAGTATGGCTACACCTTC. The encoded protein is CASSNYEYGYTF.

This rearrangement joins TRBV2 to TRBJ2-3, with TRBD1 as a possible D gene (6 bases). Trimming pared 6 bases from V and 6 bases from J, leaving 10 bases between. Germline V gene lookup returns CDR1 SNHLY and CDR2 FYNNEI. CDR3 length: 12 amino acids. DNA of the CDR3: TGTGCCAGCAGACAGGGAGTGGATACGCAGTATTTT. Encoded protein: CASRQGVDTQYF.

This clone was seen a handful of times. The CDR3 nucleotides read TGTGCCAGCAGTTTAAGGGCTAGCGGAAACACAGATACGCAGTATTTT. Its translation: CASSLRASGNTDTQYF. This chain links TRBV27 with TRBJ2-3; TRBD2 agrees at 7 bases. The germline V gene has CDR1 MNHEY and CDR2 SMNVEV (reference sequence). CDR3 size: 16 residues. J lost 2 bases, V lost 2 bases, and 7 bases had no gene match.

The chain joins TRBV5-1 to TRBJ2-1; no definite D call. With 2 bases removed from V and 6 bases from J, the gap between germline ends came to 9 bases. The germline V gene has CDR1 SGHRS and CDR2 YFSETQ. This CDR3 has 13 amino acids. The DNA of the CDR3 is TGCGCCAGCAGCTTCCAGGTGATCAATGAGCAGTTCTTC. Translating gives CASSFQVINEQFF.